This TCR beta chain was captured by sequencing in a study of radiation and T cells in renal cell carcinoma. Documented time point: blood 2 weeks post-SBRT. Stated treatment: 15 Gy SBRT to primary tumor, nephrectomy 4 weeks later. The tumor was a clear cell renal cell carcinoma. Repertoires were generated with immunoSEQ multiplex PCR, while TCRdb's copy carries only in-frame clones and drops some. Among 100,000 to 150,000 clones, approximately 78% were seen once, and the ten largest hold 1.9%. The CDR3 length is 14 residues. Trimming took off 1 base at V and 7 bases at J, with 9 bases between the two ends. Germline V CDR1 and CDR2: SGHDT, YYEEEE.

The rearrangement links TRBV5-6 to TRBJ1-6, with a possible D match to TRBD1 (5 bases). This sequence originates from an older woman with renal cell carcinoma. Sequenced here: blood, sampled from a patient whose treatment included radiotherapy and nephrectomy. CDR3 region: CASSLHRQNSPLHF. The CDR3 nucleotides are TGTGCCAGCAGCTTGCACAGGCAAAATTCACCCCTCCACTTT. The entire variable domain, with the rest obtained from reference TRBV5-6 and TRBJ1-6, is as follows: DAGVTQSPTHLIKTRGQQVTLRCSPKSGHDTVSWYQQALGQGPQFIFQYYEEEERQRGNFPDRFSGHQFPNYSSELNVNALLLGDSALYLCASSLHRQNSPLHFGNGTRLTVT.